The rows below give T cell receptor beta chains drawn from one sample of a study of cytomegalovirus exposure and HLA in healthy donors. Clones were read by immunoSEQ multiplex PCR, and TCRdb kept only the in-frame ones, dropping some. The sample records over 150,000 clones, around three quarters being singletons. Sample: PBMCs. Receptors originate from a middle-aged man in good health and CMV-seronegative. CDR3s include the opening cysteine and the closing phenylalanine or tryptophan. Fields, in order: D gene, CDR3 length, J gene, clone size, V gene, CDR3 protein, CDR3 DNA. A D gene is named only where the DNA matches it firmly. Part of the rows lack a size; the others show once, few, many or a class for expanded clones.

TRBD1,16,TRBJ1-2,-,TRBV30,CAWRNRRDSGNYGYTF,TGTGCCTGGAGGAATCGCCGGGACAGCGGCAACTATGGCTACACCTTC
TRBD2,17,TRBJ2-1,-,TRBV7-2,CASSSRPGSGRSRVQFF,TGTGCCAGCAGCTCCCGGCCCGGTAGCGGGAGATCTAGGGTGCAGTTCTTC
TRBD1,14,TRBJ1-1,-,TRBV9,CASSARTGSAEAFF,TGTGCCAGCAGCGCCCGGACAGGGAGCGCTGAAGCTTTCTTT
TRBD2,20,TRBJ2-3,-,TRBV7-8,CASSLAGLAALPRNTDTQYF,TGTGCCAGCAGCTTAGCCGGTCTAGCGGCTTTACCCCGCAACACAGATACGCAGTATTTT
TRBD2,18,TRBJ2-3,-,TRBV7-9,CASSLPLAGGPSSDTQYF,TGTGCCAGCAGCTTGCCTCTAGCGGGAGGGCCTTCGTCAGATACGCAGTATTTT
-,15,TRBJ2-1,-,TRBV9,CASSVAPSSYNEQFF,TGTGCCAGCAGCGTAGCCCCCAGCTCCTACAATGAGCAGTTCTTC
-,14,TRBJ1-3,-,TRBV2,CASRQHSDGNTIYF,TGTGCCAGCAGACAACACAGTGATGGAAACACCATATATTTT
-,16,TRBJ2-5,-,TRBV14,CASSHKVRLLQETQYF,TGTGCCAGCAGCCATAAGGTGCGGTTGCTCCAAGAGACCCAGTACTTC
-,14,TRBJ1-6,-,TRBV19,CASSSGTTRAPLHF,TGTGCCAGTAGTTCCGGGACTACAAGGGCACCCCTCCACTTT
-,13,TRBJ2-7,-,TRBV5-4,CASSFESTYEQYF,TGTGCCAGCAGCTTTGAGTCGACCTACGAGCAGTACTTC
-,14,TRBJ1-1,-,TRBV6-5,CASSYIQGNTEAFF,TGTGCCAGCAGTTATATCCAGGGGAACACTGAAGCTTTCTTT
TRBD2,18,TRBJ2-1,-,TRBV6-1,CASSEVRGAGGRGNEQFF,TGTGCCAGCAGTGAAGTACGGGGAGCGGGAGGGAGGGGGAATGAGCAGTTCTTC
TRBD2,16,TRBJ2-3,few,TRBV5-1,CASSLVGGGPQDTQYF,TGCGCCAGCAGCTTGGTTGGGGGAGGGCCCCAGGATACGCAGTATTTT
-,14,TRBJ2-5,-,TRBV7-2,CASNRLVRGETQYF,TGTGCCAGCAACAGACTAGTACGCGGGGAGACCCAGTACTTC
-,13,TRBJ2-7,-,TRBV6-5,CASSKQGSREQYF,TGTGCCAGCTCCAAGCAGGGGTCGAGGGAGCAGTACTTC
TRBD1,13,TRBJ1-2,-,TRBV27,CASSLNRGHGYTF,TGTGCCAGCAGTTTAAACAGGGGCCATGGCTACACCTTC
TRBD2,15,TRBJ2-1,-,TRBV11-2,CASSLTSGAYNEQFF,TGTGCCAGCAGCTTAACTAGCGGGGCCTACAATGAGCAGTTCTTC
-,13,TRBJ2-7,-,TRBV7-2,CASSTGISYEQYF,TGTGCCAGCAGTACAGGCATTTCCTACGAGCAGTACTTC
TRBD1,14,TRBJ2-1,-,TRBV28,CASSRADRDNEQFF,TGTGCCAGCAGCCGAGCGGACAGGGACAATGAGCAGTTCTTC
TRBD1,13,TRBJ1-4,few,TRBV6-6,CASSSTGAEKLFF,TGTGCCAGCAGCAGCACAGGGGCCGAAAAACTGTTTTTT
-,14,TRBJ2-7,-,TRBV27,CASSLRWDSDEQYF,TGTGCCAGCAGTTTAAGGTGGGACTCGGACGAGCAGTACTTC
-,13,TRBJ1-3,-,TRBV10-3,CATTGMNPNTIYF,TGTGCCACTACAGGGATGAATCCGAACACCATATATTTT
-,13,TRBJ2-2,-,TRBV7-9,CASSSGGSGELFF,TGTGCCAGCAGCTCCGGAGGCTCCGGGGAGCTGTTTTTT
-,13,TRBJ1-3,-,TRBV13,CASSLGRRNTIYF,TGTGCCAGCAGCTTAGGGCGGCGAAACACCATATATTTT
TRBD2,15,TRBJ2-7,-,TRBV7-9,CASSSSGRAFYEQYF,TGTGCCAGCAGTTCGAGCGGGAGGGCCTTCTACGAGCAGTACTTC
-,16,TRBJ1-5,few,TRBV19,CASSIPRRDSNQPQHF,TGTGCCAGTAGTATCCCCCGCCGGGATAGCAATCAGCCCCAGCATTTT
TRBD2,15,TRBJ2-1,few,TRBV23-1,CASSPWGEGYNEQFF,TGCGCCAGCAGCCCATGGGGGGAGGGCTACAATGAGCAGTTCTTC
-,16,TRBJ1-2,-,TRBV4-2,CASSQSGQGMNYGYTF,TGTGCCAGCAGCCAAAGTGGTCAGGGGATGAACTATGGCTACACCTTC
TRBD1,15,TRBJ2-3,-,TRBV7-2,CASSLRQGSADTQYF,TGTGCCAGCAGCTTAAGACAGGGATCGGCAGATACGCAGTATTTT
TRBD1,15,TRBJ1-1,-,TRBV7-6,CASSLRTGPDTEAFF,TGTGCCAGCAGCCTCCGGACAGGGCCGGACACTGAAGCTTTCTTT
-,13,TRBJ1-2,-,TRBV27,CASSLSGGDGYTF,TGTGCCAGCAGTTTATCGGGGGGGGATGGCTACACCTTC
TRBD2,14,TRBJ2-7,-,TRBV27,CASSFRSGSPEQYF,TGTGCCAGCAGTTTCAGGAGCGGGAGCCCCGAGCAGTACTTC
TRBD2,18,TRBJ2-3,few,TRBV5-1,CASSSGLAGGTSTDTQYF,TGCGCCAGCAGCTCGGGACTAGCGGGAGGAACTAGCACAGATACGCAGTATTTT